What follows are 11 T cell receptor beta chains derived from one specimen sequenced in a study of T cell repertoires in cytomegalovirus infection. Using its own MiXCR run on the reads, TCRdb lists one record per CDR3 protein. The sample includes some 270,000 distinct CDR3 sequences, roughly a fifth of them seen just once. These receptors' targets are unknown. The material was cultured PBMCs, obtained from culture after CMV antigen stimulation. These receptors all stem from a human donor in good health (CMV status not recorded). Some clones in this sample may be carry-over from other donors' samples.

This clonotype was observed many times. The chain is built from TRBV7-2 and TRBJ2-5, with 8 bases aligning to TRBD2. V lost 0 bases, J lost 4 bases, and 7 bases stayed unmatched. Germline-derived CDR1 and CDR2 are SGHTA and FQGNSA. The CDR3 covers 16 residues. As DNA, the CDR3 is TGTGCCAGCAGCTTAGCGCCCCGGGAGGGCCGAGAGACCCAGTACTTC. Protein sequence: CASSLAPREGRETQYF.

The chain has TRBV29-1 and TRBJ1-2, with D maybe TRBD1 (6 bases). Germline V gene data show CDR1 as SQVTM and CDR2 as ANQGSEA. The CDR3 runs to 16 residues. The germline V and J ends were trimmed by 6 bases and 1 base, with 21 bases remaining between them. CDR3 in amino acids: CSVDTSLQGLNYGYTF. The DNA for the CDR3 is TGCAGCGTCGACACCAGTCTACAGGGCCTTAACTATGGCTACACCTTC.

This clonotype was detected ten times or more. This chain joins TRBV10-3 and TRBJ2-5; a possible D gene is TRBD1 (5 bases). Trimming shortened V by 0 bases and J by 1 base, and 6 bases separated the two germline ends. This CDR3 is built from 14 residues. Germline V gene lookup returns CDR1 ENHRY and CDR2 SYGVKD. The CDR3 loop is CAISESDSQETQYF. The DNA of the CDR3 is TGTGCCATCAGTGAGTCCGACAGCCAAGAGACCCAGTACTTC.

The CDR3 here is CASSQVEFHNEQFF. The CDR3 DNA follows: TGCGCCAGCAGCCAAGTGGAATTCCACAATGAGCAGTTCTTC. The V call is TRBV4-3, the J call TRBJ2-1; D not certain. Germline CDR1 is LGHNA and CDR2 is YSLEER. The ends were cut back, 1 base at V and 5 bases at J, with 9 bases in the middle. The CDR3 runs to 14 residues.

V is TRBV12-3 or TRBV12-4 and J is TRBJ2-1; possibly TRBD2 for D (5 bases). V was pared by 5 bases and J by 7 bases, with 12 bases between. CDR3 length: 13 amino acids. In nucleotides, the CDR3 is TGTGCCAGCAGTCTAACTAGGTGGAATGAGCAGTTCTTC. Residues: CASSLTRWNEQFF.

This chain joins TRBV7-2 and TRBJ1-1; tentatively, D is TRBD1 (6 bases). CDR3 length: 17 amino acids. With 5 bases removed from V and 1 base from J, the gap between germline ends came to 20 bases. Germline CDR1 is SGHTA and CDR2 is FQGNSA. CDR3 nucleotides: TGTGCCAGCAGCATAGGGTGGGGGGGCGCGTCGAACACTGAAGCTTTCTTT. Protein sequence: CASSIGWGGASNTEAFF.

Ten or more counts support this clonotype. V usage is TRBV11-2 and J usage is TRBJ1-2, with 8 positions matching TRBD1. Germline V lookup: CDR1 SGHAT, CDR2 FQNNGV. The CDR3 has 16 amino acids. Trimming cost V 1 base and J 1 base; bases outside gene matches: 5. The CDR3 protein is CASSLVGTGVNYGYTF. Here the CDR3 DNA reads TGTGCCAGCAGCTTAGTGGGGACAGGTGTTAACTATGGCTACACCTTC.

The chain has TRBV6-1 and TRBJ2-5; 10 nucleotides align to TRBD2. Germline-derived CDR1 and CDR2 are MNHNS and SASEGT. J was trimmed by 4 bases and V by 8 bases; bases with no gene match: 13. This CDR3 has 16 amino acids. CDR3 protein: CASGSMLAGVRETQYF. For the CDR3, the DNA is TGTGCCAGCGGTTCGATGCTAGCGGGAGTGAGAGAGACCCAGTACTTC.

The chain has TRBV12-3 or TRBV12-4 and TRBJ2-7; D may be TRBD1 (6 bases). V lost 5 bases and J 3 bases, leaving 14 bases between the germline ends. This CDR3 is 14 amino acids long. The CDR3 DNA sequence: TGTGCCAGCAGTCCTGATACAGGGAACTACGAGCAGTACTTC. Residues: CASSPDTGNYEQYF.

This chain joins TRBV6-2 or TRBV6-3 and TRBJ2-7; 7 nucleotides align to TRBD1. The V segment lost 2 bases and the J segment 4 bases; nucleotides outside the gene matches: 2. CDR3 size: 13 residues. CDR1 and CDR2 (germline): MNHEY, SVGEGT. This chain's CDR3 is CASSYGDSYEQYV. The CDR3 DNA reads TGTGCCAGCAGTTACGGGGACAGTTACGAGCAGTACGTC.

J is TRBJ2-1 and V is TRBV6-2 or TRBV6-3, with 7 bases identical to TRBD2. The CDR3 length is 14 residues. Per germline, CDR1 MNHEY and CDR2 SVGEGT. The V segment lost 6 bases and the J segment 8 bases; nucleotides outside the gene matches: 10. The CDR3 region has the DNA TGTGCCAGCAGCTCTGGACTAGGTGTGGATGAGCAGTTCTTC. Its translation: CASSSGLGVDEQFF.